This record covers a single TCR beta chain. The sample originates from a study of blood T cell repertoires in COVID-19. Produced via immunoSEQ multiplex PCR; TCRdb's table is partial and in-frame only. Seen here are some 70,000 clones, around 87% observed once, and the top ten hold more than 15%. The V end was cut by 1 base, the J end by 2 bases, with 11 bases between. Per germline, CDR1 MGHRA and CDR2 YSYEKL. The CDR3 consists of 15 residues. The genes are TRBV4-1 and TRBJ1-1; D ambiguous. The origin of this receptor is a man aged 40-50 years with COVID-19, enrolled during active disease. Specimen: peripheral blood. The CDR3 loop is CASSQVPNFNTEAFF. The CDR3 region has the DNA TGCGCCAGCAGCCAAGTTCCAAACTTCAACACTGAAGCTTTCTTT.